Listed below are T cell receptor beta chains from one sample, sequenced in a study of blood T cell repertoires in COVID-19. Clones were sequenced by immunoSEQ multiplex PCR, and TCRdb holds only the in-frame ones, with some missing. The data show roughly 150,000 clones, about nine tenths seen once. Input material: peripheral blood. The source of these receptors is a woman aged 70-85 years with acute or convalescent COVID-19. Each CDR3 is given with its conserved first and last residue. D genes are given only for firm matches. The size of a clone is reported for some rows only, either as once, few or many, or as a class for expanded clones.

clone size	V gene	D gene	J gene	CDR3 protein	CDR3 DNA
NA	TRBV28	NA	TRBJ1-2	CASFGLGGYNGYTF	TGTGCCAGCTTCGGATTGGGGGGGTATAATGGCTACACCTTC
NA	TRBV6-2/TRBV6-3	NA	TRBJ2-4	CASSFGTAGGKNIQYF	TGTGCCAGCAGTTTCGGAACCGCCGGGGGCAAAAACATTCAGTACTTC
NA	TRBV19	TRBD2	TRBJ2-2	CASSTGLAEFTGELFF	TGTGCCAGTAGTACCGGACTAGCGGAGTTCACCGGGGAGCTGTTTTTT
NA	TRBV27	NA	TRBJ2-3	CASSFGLTSTDTQYF	TGTGCCAGCAGTTTCGGACTAACGAGCACAGATACGCAGTATTTT
NA	TRBV18	NA	TRBJ2-3	CASSPYPGGSSDTQYF	TGTGCCAGCTCACCGTACCCGGGGGGCAGTTCAGATACGCAGTATTTT
once	TRBV29-1	TRBD1	TRBJ1-2	CSVIRTGWYGYTF	TGCAGCGTTATCCGGACAGGGTGGTATGGCTACACCTTC
NA	TRBV7-2	TRBD2	TRBJ2-2	CASSLAKLAGMSGELFF	TGTGCCAGCAGCTTAGCGAAACTAGCGGGGATGTCCGGGGAGCTGTTTTTT
once	TRBV3-1/TRBV3-2	TRBD1	TRBJ1-3	CASSQDPPRTGSGNTIYF	TGTGCCAGCAGCCAAGATCCCCCAAGGACAGGGTCTGGAAACACCATATATTTT
NA	TRBV5-5	NA	TRBJ2-2	CASSLVERDTGELFF	TGTGCCAGCAGCTTGGTTGAGAGGGATACCGGGGAGCTGTTTTTT
NA	TRBV5-5	NA	TRBJ1-1	CASSFQGSEAFF	TGTGCCAGCAGCTTTCAGGGGAGTGAAGCTTTCTTT
NA	TRBV18	NA	TRBJ1-5	CASSPQSGSNQPQHF	TGTGCCAGCTCACCACAGTCAGGGTCAAATCAGCCCCAGCATTTT
NA	TRBV6-6	NA	TRBJ1-2	CASSYGTNYGYTF	TGTGCCAGCAGTTACGGGACAAACTATGGCTACACCTTC
NA	TRBV9	NA	TRBJ2-6	CASSVGAREILSSGANVLTF	TGTGCCAGCAGCGTAGGTGCTCGCGAGATACTTAGCTCTGGGGCCAACGTCCTGACTTTC
NA	TRBV7-3	TRBD2	TRBJ2-1	CASSPSPPSGGVNEQFF	TGTGCCAGCAGCCCTTCCCCACCTAGCGGGGGGGTGAATGAGCAGTTCTTC
NA	TRBV6-5	NA	TRBJ1-1	CASRVLGAGTEAFF	TGTGCCAGCCGAGTCTTAGGGGCCGGCACTGAAGCTTTCTTT
NA	TRBV3-1/TRBV3-2	NA	TRBJ1-5	CASSANRDQPQHF	TGTGCCAGCAGCGCGAACAGGGATCAGCCCCAGCATTTT
NA	TRBV6-5	NA	TRBJ2-3	CASSYSRQPSTDTQYF	TGTGCCAGCAGTTACTCGAGGCAGCCTAGCACAGATACGCAGTATTTT
NA	TRBV20-1	NA	TRBJ1-2	CRGGGYTF	TGCAGGGGAGGTGGCTACACCTTC
NA	TRBV3-1/TRBV3-2	NA	TRBJ2-7	CASSHRGAYEQYF	TGTGCCAGCAGCCACCGCGGCGCCTACGAGCAGTACTTC
few	TRBV7-2	NA	TRBJ1-4	CASSFNPGKLFF	TGTGCCAGCAGCTTTAACCCCGGAAAACTGTTTTTT
NA	TRBV3-1/TRBV3-2	TRBD1	TRBJ1-5	CASSPPPDRGQKYPNPSLNQPQHF	TGTGCCAGCAGCCCTCCCCCCGACAGGGGGCAAAAATACCCGAATCCTTCCCTGAATCAGCCCCAGCATTTT
NA	TRBV19	TRBD1	TRBJ2-3	CASSAGQGAGNTQYF	TGTGCCAGTAGTGCCGGACAGGGGGCAGGTAATACGCAGTATTTT
NA	TRBV2	TRBD1	TRBJ2-1	CASGAGDRASYNEQFF	TGTGCCAGCGGTGCGGGTGACAGGGCCTCCTACAATGAGCAGTTCTTC
NA	TRBV30	NA	TRBJ1-5	CAWSEGATGLSNQPQHF	TGTGCCTGGAGTGAAGGGGCAACGGGACTTAGCAATCAGCCCCAGCATTTT
NA	TRBV21-1	NA	TRBJ2-2	CASSKALYRGTGELFF	TGTGCCAGCAGCAAAGCGCTTTACAGGGGCACCGGGGAGCTGTTTTTT
few	TRBV5-8	NA	TRBJ2-1	CASSLARVRGLFNEQFF	TGTGCCAGCAGCTTGGCCCGGGTGCGGGGGCTCTTCAATGAGCAGTTCTTC
NA	TRBV27	NA	TRBJ1-2	CASSLRAGLNYGYTF	TGTGCCAGCAGTTTAAGGGCAGGGCTTAACTATGGCTACACCTTC
NA	TRBV7-2	TRBD1	TRBJ2-5	CASSSGQVRWETQYF	TGTGCCAGCAGCTCCGGACAGGTCAGGTGGGAGACCCAGTACTTC
NA	TRBV15	TRBD2	TRBJ2-3	CATRAPAGLAPDTQYF	TGTGCCACCAGGGCGCCGGCGGGACTAGCGCCAGATACGCAGTATTTT
NA	TRBV7-9	TRBD1	TRBJ1-3	CASSLEADRAGNTIYF	TGTGCCAGCAGCTTAGAGGCGGACAGGGCTGGAAACACCATATATTTT
few	TRBV7-8	TRBD1	TRBJ1-2	CASSPDRGTNYGYTF	TGTGCCAGCAGCCCGGACAGGGGAACTAACTATGGCTACACCTTC
NA	TRBV7-2	TRBD2	TRBJ2-1	CASSLMSGGANEQFF	TGTGCCAGCAGCTTAATGAGCGGGGGGGCAAATGAGCAGTTCTTC
NA	TRBV2	NA	TRBJ2-1	CASSEAITGHNEQFF	TGTGCCAGCAGTGAAGCGATAACAGGACACAATGAGCAGTTCTTC
NA	TRBV7-9	NA	TRBJ1-3	CASSRYGNTIYF	TGTGCCAGCAGCCGGTACGGAAACACCATATATTTT
NA	TRBV27	NA	TRBJ1-1	CASSSTRILNTEAFF	TGTGCCAGCAGTTCTACCAGGATCCTGAACACTGAAGCTTTCTTT
NA	TRBV29-1	NA	TRBJ1-2	CSVEVSDRVFYGYTF	TGCAGCGTTGAAGTATCCGACAGAGTCTTCTATGGCTACACCTTC
NA	TRBV7-2	NA	TRBJ1-4	CASSLMEGWEKLFF	TGTGCCAGCAGCTTAATGGAGGGTTGGGAAAAACTGTTTTTT
NA	TRBV24-1	NA	TRBJ2-3	CATSDSGGRTDTQYF	TGTGCCACCAGTGATTCTGGGGGCCGCACAGATACGCAGTATTTT
NA	TRBV6-2/TRBV6-3	NA	TRBJ1-1	CASSPHRVNTEAFF	TGTGCCAGCAGCCCCCACAGGGTTAACACTGAAGCTTTCTTT
NA	TRBV12-5	TRBD1	TRBJ1-5	CASGLGQGGHQPQHF	TGTGCTAGTGGTTTGGGACAGGGAGGCCATCAGCCCCAGCATTTT
NA	TRBV11-2	TRBD1	TRBJ1-5	CASSLVLVPGQDPPQPQHF	TGTGCCAGCAGCTTAGTTCTGGTCCCGGGACAGGACCCCCCTCAGCCCCAGCATTTT
NA	TRBV19	NA	TRBJ2-2	CASSIRTSTGELFF	TGTGCCAGTAGTATTAGGACTTCCACCGGGGAGCTGTTTTTT
NA	TRBV27	TRBD1	TRBJ1-5	CASSSQTLGTGRINQPQHF	TGTGCCAGCAGTTCACAAACACTCGGGACAGGGCGGATCAATCAGCCCCAGCATTTT
NA	TRBV6-2/TRBV6-3	TRBD2	TRBJ2-2	CASSLRGGTNTGELFF	TGTGCCAGCAGTTTACGCGGGGGGACGAACACCGGGGAGCTGTTTTTT
NA	TRBV6-5	TRBD1	TRBJ1-1	CASSWGNRGQTEAFF	TGTGCCAGCAGTTGGGGCAACAGGGGGCAAACTGAAGCTTTCTTT
NA	TRBV7-8	TRBD1	TRBJ2-3	CASSLGDRASTDTQYF	TGTGCCAGCAGCTTAGGGGACAGGGCTAGCACAGATACGCAGTATTTT
NA	TRBV29-1	NA	TRBJ1-1	CSVEDDRVKIHGAFF	TGCAGCGTTGAAGATGACCGGGTGAAGATTCACGGGGCTTTCTTT
NA	TRBV9	TRBD2	TRBJ2-6	CASTPRPGGIISGGANVLTF	TGTGCCAGCACACCACGACCGGGGGGTATTATATCTGGTGGGGCCAACGTCCTGACTTTC
NA	TRBV7-9	TRBD2	TRBJ2-1	CASSELAGGLGEQFF	TGTGCCAGCAGCGAACTAGCGGGGGGCTTAGGTGAGCAGTTCTTC
NA	TRBV19	TRBD1	TRBJ1-6	CASQRGTDYNSPLHF	TGTGCCAGCCAAAGGGGGACAGACTATAATTCACCCCTCCACTTT
NA	TRBV6-4	TRBD1	TRBJ2-1	CASRQGASYNEQFF	TGTGCCAGCAGGCAGGGGGCTTCCTACAATGAGCAGTTCTTC
NA	TRBV23-1	TRBD1	TRBJ1-2	CASSQPALTGYDGYGYTF	TGCGCCAGCAGTCAACCAGCCTTGACAGGGTACGACGGCTATGGCTACACCTTC
NA	TRBV6-5	TRBD1	TRBJ2-5	CASSYRDRAFQTQYF	TGTGCCAGCAGTTACAGGGACAGGGCTTTCCAGACCCAGTACTTC
NA	TRBV28	NA	TRBJ1-3	CASSLPIGVVSGNTIYF	TGTGCCAGCAGTTTGCCTATCGGGGTCGTCTCTGGAAACACCATATATTTT
few	TRBV6-5	TRBD1	TRBJ1-1	CASREDRGMNTEAFF	TGTGCCAGCAGGGAGGACAGGGGAATGAACACTGAAGCTTTCTTT
NA	TRBV5-1	NA	TRBJ1-4	CASSQGISDNEKLFF	TGCGCCAGCAGCCAGGGGATTTCGGATAATGAAAAACTGTTTTTT
NA	TRBV10-3	TRBD1	TRBJ2-7	CAISDRDRTPRTYEQYF	TGTGCCATCAGTGACCGGGACAGGACTCCTAGGACCTACGAGCAGTACTTC
NA	TRBV6-5	NA	TRBJ1-5	CASSYLSVNQPQHF	TGTGCCAGCAGTTACTTGTCCGTGAATCAGCCCCAGCATTTT
NA	TRBV10-3	NA	TRBJ1-1	CAISDATAEAFF	TGTGCCATCAGTGACGCCACGGCTGAAGCTTTCTTT
once	TRBV18	NA	TRBJ2-1	CASSRAGPYNEQFF	TGTGCCAGCTCACGCGCGGGGCCCTACAATGAGCAGTTCTTC